These 3 T cell receptor beta chains originate from one sample sequenced in a study of early T cells in non-severe SARS-CoV-2 infection. TCRdb fed the 5' RACE reads into MiXCR, producing one record per CDR3 protein. The sample includes over 30,000 distinct CDR3 sequences, 4.7% of them seen just once. Sequencing was performed on whole blood. These receptors originate from an adult who was a healthcare worker with PCR-confirmed SARS-CoV-2 infection or an uninfected control (not recorded which).

This clonotype was found many times. V gene TRBV12-3 or TRBV12-4 combines with J gene TRBJ2-2; tentatively, D is TRBD1 (6 bases). V was shortened by 6 bases and J by 4 bases, with 15 bases between the two germline ends. The CDR3 covers 15 residues. CDR3 loop: CASRDSGVSTGELFF. CDR3 DNA: TGTGCCAGCAGGGACAGCGGCGTGTCCACCGGGGAGCTGTTTTTT.

The sample holds many counts of this clonotype. CDR3 region: CASSRRTGEQETQYF. As DNA, the CDR3 is TGTGCCAGCAGCAGACGGACTGGGGAACAAGAGACCCAGTACTTC. The rearrangement joins TRBV11-3 to TRBJ2-5, with D tentatively TRBD2 (5 bases). CDR1 is SGHNT and CDR2 is YENEEA in the germline V gene. Trimming removed 5 bases from V and 2 bases from J, with 15 bases in between. The CDR3 runs 15 residues.

This clonotype was seen a few times. This sequence joins TRBV18 and TRBJ2-3; 11 positions agree with TRBD1. The germline CDR1 and CDR2 sequences are KGHSH and LQKENI. The CDR3 contains 16 residues. With 4 bases clipped from V and 4 bases from J, the junction kept 7 bases outside the gene matches. This CDR3 reads CASSLSGTGGADTQYF. The CDR3 DNA reads as TGTGCCAGCTCACTTTCCGGGACAGGGGGTGCAGATACGCAGTATTTT.